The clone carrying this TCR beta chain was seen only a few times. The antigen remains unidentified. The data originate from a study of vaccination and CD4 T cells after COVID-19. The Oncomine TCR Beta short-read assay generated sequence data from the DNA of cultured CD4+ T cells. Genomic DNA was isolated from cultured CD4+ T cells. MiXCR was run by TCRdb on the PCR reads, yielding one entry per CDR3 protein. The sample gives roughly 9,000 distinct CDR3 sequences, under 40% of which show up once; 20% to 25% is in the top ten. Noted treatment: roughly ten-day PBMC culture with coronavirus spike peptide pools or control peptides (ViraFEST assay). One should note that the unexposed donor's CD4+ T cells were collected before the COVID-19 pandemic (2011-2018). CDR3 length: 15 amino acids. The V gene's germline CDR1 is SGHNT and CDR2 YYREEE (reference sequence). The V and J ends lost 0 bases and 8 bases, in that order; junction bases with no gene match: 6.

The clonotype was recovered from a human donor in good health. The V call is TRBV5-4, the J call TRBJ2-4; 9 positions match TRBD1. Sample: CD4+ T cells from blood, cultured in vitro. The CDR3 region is CASSLETGGKDIQYF. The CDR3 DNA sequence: TGTGCCAGCAGCTTGGAGACAGGGGGGAAGGACATTCAGTACTTC.